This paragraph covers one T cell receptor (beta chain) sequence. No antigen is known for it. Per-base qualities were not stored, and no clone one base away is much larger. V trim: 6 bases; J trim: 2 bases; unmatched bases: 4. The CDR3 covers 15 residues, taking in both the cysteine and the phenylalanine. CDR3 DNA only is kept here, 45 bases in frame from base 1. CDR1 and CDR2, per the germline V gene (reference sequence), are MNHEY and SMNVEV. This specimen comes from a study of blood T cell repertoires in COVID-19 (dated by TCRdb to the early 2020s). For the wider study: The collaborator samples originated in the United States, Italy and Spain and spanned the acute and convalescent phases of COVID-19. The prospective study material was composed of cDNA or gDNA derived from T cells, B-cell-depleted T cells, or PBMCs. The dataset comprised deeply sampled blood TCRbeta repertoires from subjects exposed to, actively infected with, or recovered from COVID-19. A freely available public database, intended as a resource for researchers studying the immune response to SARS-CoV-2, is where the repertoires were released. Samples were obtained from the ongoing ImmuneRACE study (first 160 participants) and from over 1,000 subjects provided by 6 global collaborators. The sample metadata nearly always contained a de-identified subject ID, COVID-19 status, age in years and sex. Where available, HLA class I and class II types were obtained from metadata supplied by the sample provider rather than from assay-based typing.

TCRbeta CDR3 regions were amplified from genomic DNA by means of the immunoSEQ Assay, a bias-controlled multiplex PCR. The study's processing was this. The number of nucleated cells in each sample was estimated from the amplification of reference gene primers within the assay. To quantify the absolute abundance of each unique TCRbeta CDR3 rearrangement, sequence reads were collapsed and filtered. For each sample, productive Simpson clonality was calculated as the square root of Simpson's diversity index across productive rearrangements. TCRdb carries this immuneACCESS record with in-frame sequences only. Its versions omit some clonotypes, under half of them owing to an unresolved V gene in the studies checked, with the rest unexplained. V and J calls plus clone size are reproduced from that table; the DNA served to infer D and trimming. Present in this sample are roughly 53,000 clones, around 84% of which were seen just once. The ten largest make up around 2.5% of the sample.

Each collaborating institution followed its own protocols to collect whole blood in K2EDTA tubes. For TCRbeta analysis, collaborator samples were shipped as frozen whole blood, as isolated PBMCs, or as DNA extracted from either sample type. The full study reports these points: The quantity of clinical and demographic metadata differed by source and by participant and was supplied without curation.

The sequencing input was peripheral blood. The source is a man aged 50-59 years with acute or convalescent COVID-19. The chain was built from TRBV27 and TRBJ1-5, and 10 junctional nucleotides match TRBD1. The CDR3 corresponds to CASSSGTGGNQPQHF. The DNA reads TGTGCCAGCAGCTCCGGGACAGGGGGCAATCAGCCCCAGCATTTT.